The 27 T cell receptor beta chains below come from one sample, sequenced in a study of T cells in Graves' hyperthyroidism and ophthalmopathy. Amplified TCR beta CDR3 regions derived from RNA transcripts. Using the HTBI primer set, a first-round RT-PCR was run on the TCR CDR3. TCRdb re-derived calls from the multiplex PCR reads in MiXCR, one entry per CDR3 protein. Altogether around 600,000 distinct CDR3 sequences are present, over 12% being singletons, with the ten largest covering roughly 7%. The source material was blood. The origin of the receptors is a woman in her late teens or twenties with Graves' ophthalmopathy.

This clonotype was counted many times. The CDR3 coding sequence is TGTGCCAGCAGTTTGGCAGGGGGTACCGAGCAGTACTTC. Translation: CASSLAGGTEQYF. The V and J genes are TRBV28 and TRBJ2-7, with TRBD1 identical over 7 bases. Germline trimming cut 3 bases from V and 6 bases from J; bases unmatched to any gene: 5. Germline V CDR1 and CDR2: MDHEN, SYDVKM. The CDR3 has 13 amino acids.

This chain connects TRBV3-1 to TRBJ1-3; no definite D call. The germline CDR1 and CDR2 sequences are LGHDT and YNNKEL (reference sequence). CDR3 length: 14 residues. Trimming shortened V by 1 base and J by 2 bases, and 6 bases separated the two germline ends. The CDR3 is CASSQVTAGNTIYF. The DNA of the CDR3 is TGTGCCAGCAGCCAAGTCACAGCTGGAAACACCATATATTTT.

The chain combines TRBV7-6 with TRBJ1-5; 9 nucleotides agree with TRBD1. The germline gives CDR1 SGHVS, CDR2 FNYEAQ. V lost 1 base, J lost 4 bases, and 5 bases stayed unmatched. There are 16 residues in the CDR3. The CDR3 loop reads CASSLGTGVRNQPQHF. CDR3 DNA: TGTGCCAGCAGCTTAGGGACAGGGGTAAGAAATCAGCCCCAGCATTTT. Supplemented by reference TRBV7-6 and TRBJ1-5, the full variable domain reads GAGVSQSPRYKVTKRGQDVALRCDPISGHVSLYWYRQALGQGPEFLTYFNYEAQQDKSGLPNDRFSAERPEGSISTLTIQRTEQRDSAMYRCASSLGTGVRNQPQHFGDGTRLSIL.

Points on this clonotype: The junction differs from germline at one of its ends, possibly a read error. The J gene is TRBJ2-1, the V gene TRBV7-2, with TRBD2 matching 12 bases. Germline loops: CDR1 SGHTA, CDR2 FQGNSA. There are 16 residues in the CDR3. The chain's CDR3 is CASSSGRLAGVNEQFF. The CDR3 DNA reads TGCGCCAGCAGCTCCGGTAGACTAGCGGGAGTGAATGAGCAGTTCTTC. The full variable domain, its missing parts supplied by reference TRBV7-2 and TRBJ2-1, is GAGVSQSPSNKVTEKGKDVELRCDPISGHTALYWYRQSLGQGLEFLIYFQGNSAPDKSGLPSDRFSAERTGGSVSTLTIQRTQQEDSAVYLCASSSGRLAGVNEQFFGPGTRLTVL.

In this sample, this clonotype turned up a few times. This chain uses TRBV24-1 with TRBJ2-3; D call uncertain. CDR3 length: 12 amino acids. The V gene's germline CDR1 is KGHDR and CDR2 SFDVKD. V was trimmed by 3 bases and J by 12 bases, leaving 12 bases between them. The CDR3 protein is CATSDRSPLQYF. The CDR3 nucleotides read TGTGCCACCAGTGATCGGTCGCCGTTACAGTATTTT.

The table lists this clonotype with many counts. DNA of the CDR3: TGTGCCAGCAGTTTTTTCCCGCCTGTGTCGGGATACGAGCAGTACTTC. Translating it yields CASSFFPPVSGYEQYF. The chain links TRBV12-3 or TRBV12-4 to TRBJ2-7, with D perhaps TRBD2 (5 bases). V lost 3 bases to trimming and J lost 4 bases, with 19 bases between them. The CDR3 totals 16 residues.

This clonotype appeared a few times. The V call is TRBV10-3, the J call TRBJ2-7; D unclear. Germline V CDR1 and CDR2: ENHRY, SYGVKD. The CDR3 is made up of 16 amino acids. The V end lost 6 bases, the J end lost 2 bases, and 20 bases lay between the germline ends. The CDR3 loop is CAISSKAPSLTYEQYF. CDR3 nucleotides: TGTGCCATCAGCTCGAAGGCTCCCTCTCTTACCTACGAGCAGTACTTC.

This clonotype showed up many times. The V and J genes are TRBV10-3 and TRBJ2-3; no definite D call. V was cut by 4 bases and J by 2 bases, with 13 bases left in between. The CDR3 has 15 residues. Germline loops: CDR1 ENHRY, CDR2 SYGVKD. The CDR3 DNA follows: TGTGCCATCAGTGGCCAGGCCCAGCTCACAGATACGCAGTATTTT. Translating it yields CAISGQAQLTDTQYF.

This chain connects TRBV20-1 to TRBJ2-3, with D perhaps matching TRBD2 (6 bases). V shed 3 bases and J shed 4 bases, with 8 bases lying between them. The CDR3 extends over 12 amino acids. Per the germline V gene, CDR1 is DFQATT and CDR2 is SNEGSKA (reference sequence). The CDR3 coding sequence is TGCAGTGCTAGCGGGAGTTCAGATACGCAGTATTTT. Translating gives CSASGSSDTQYF.

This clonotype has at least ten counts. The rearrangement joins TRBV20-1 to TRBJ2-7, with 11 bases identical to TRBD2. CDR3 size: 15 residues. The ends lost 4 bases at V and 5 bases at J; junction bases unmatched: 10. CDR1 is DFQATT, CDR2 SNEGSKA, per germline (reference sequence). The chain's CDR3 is CSAIPLLAGEDEQYF. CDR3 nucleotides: TGCAGTGCTATCCCCTTACTAGCGGGAGAAGACGAGCAGTACTTC.

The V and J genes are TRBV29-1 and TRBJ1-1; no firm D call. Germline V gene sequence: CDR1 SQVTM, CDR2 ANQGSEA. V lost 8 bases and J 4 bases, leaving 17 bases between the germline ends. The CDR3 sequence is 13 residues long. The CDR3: CSTWGTPGTEAFF. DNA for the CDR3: TGCAGCACCTGGGGAACCCCGGGCACTGAAGCTTTCTTT.

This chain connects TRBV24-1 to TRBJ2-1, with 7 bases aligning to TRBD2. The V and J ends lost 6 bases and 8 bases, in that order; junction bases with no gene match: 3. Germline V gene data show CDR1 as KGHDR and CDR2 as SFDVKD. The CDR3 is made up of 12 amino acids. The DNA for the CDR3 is TGTGCCACCAGTACTCGGGGGGATGAGCAGTTCTTC. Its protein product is CATSTRGDEQFF.

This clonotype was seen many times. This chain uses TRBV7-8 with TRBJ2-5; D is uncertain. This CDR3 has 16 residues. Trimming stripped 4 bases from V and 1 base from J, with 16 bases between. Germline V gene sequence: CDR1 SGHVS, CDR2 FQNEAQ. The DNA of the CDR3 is TGTGCCAGCAGCTCCGGTTCGCGTCTACTCCAAGAGACCCAGTACTTC. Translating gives CASSSGSRLLQETQYF. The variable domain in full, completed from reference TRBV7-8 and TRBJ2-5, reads GAGVSQSPRYKVAKRGQDVALRCDPISGHVSLFWYQQALGQGPEFLTYFQNEAQLDKSGLPSDRFFAERPEGSVSTLKIQRTQQEDSAVYLCASSSGSRLLQETQYFGPGTRLLVL.

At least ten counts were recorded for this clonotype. The chain's CDR3 is CSARDRTRGETQYF. CDR3 coding DNA: TGCAGTGCTAGAGACAGGACTAGAGGAGAGACCCAGTACTTC. This chain links TRBV20-1 with TRBJ2-5; TRBD2 agrees at 7 bases. Germline CDR1 DFQATT, CDR2 SNEGSKA (reference sequence). CDR3 size: 14 residues. J lost 4 bases, V lost 0 bases, and 5 bases had no gene match.

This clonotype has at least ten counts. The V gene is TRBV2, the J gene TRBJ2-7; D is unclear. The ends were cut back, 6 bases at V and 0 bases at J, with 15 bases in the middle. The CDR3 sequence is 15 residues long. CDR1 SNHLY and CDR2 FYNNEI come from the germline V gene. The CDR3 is CASRPLEGFSYEQYF. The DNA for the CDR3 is TGTGCCAGCAGACCCCTCGAAGGGTTCTCCTACGAGCAGTACTTC.

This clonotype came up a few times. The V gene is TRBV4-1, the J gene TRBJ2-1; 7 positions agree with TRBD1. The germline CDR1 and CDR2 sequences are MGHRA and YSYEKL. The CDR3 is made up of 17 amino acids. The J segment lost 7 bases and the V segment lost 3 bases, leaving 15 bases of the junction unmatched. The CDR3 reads CASSHATRGQFDNEQFF. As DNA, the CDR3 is TGCGCCAGCAGCCATGCAACAAGGGGGCAGTTTGATAATGAGCAGTTCTTC.

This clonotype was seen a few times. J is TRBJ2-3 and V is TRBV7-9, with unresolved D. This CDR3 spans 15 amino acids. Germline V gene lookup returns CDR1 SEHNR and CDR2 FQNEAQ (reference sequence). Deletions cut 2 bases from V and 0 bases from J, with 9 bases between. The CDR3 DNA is TGTGCCAGCAGCTTAAAGTATTCCAGCACAGATACGCAGTATTTT. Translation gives CASSLKYSSTDTQYF.

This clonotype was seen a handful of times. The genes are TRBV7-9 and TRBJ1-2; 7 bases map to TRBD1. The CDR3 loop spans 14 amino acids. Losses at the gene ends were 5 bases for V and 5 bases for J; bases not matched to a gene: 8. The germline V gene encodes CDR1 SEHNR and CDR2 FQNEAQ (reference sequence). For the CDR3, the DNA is TGTGCCAGCAGCCCCCCGGGACAGACTTATGGCTACACCTTC. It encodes CASSPPGQTYGYTF.

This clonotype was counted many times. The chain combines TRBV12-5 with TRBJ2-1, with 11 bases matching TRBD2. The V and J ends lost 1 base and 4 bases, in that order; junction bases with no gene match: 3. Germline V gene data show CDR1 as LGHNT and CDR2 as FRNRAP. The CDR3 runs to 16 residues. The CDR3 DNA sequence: TGTGCTAGTGGTTTGGGCGGGACTAGCGGATACAATGAGCAGTTCTTC. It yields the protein CASGLGGTSGYNEQFF.

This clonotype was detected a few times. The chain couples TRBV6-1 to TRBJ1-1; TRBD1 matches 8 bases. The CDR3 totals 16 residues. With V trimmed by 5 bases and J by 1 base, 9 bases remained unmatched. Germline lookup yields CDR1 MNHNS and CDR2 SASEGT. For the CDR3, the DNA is TGTGCCAGCAGTCGCGCCTCCGGGACAGGGAACACTGAAGCTTTCTTT. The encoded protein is CASSRASGTGNTEAFF.

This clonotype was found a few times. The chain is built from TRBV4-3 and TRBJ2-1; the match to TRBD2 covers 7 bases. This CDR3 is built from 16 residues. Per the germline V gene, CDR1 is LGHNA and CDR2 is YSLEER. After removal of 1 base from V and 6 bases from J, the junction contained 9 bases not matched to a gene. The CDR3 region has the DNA TGCGCCAGCAGCCAAGCACGGGAGGTGTGGGCCAATGAGCAGTTCTTC. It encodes CASSQAREVWANEQFF.

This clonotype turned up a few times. Here the CDR3 reads CSVGLSETQYF. In nucleotides, the CDR3 is TGCAGCGTTGGATTGTCGGAGACCCAGTACTTC. The chain combines TRBV29-1 with TRBJ2-5; D unclear. Germline loops: CDR1 SQVTM, CDR2 ANQGSEA. The CDR3 loop spans 11 amino acids. Between the trimmed V and J ends, which lost 4 bases and 5 bases, there was a span of 8 bases.

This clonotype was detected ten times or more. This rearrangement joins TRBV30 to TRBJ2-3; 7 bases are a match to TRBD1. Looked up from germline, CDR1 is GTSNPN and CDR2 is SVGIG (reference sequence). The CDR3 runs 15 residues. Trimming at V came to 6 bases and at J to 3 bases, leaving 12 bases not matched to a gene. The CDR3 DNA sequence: TGTGCCTGCACCCCTCCGGACAGGTGGACAGATACGCAGTATTTT. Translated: CACTPPDRWTDTQYF. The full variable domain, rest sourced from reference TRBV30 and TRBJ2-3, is SQTIHQWPATLVQPVGSPLSLECTVEGTSNPNLYWYRQAAGRGLQLLFYSVGIGQISSEVPQNLSASRPQDRQFILSSKKLLLSDSGFYLCACTPPDRWTDTQYFGPGTRLTVL.

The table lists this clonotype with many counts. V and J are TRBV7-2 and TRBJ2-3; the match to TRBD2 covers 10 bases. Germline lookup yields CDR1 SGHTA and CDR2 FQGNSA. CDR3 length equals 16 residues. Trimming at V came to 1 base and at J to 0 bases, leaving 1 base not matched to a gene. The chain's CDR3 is CASSLGLAGSTDTQYF. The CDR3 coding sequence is TGTGCCAGCAGCTTAGGACTAGCGGGTAGCACAGATACGCAGTATTTT.

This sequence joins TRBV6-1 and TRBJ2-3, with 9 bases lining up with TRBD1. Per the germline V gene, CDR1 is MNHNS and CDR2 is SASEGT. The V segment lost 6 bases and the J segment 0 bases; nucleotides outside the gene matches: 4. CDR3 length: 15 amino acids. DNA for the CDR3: TGTGCCAGCAGCGGGACAGGGTCTAGCACAGATACGCAGTATTTT. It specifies CASSGTGSSTDTQYF.

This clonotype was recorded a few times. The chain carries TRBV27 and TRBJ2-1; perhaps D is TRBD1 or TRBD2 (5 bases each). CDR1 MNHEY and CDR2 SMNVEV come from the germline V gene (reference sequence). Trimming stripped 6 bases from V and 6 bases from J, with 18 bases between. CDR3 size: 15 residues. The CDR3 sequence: CASSKRDARVNEQFF. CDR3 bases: TGTGCCAGCAGCAAACGGGACGCCCGGGTCAATGAGCAGTTCTTC.

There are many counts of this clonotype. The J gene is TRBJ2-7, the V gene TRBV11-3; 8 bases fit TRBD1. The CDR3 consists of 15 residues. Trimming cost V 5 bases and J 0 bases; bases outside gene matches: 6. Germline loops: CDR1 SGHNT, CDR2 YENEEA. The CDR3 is CASSPGQGFSYEQYF. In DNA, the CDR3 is TGTGCCAGCAGCCCTGGACAGGGATTCTCCTACGAGCAGTACTTC.